Presented here are 6 T cell receptor beta chains from one specimen sequenced in a study of T cell repertoires in cytomegalovirus infection. TCRdb re-called the reads through MiXCR, storing one row per CDR3 protein. The sample contains fewer than 350,000 distinct CDR3 sequences, 17% of which appear only once. The sample was PBMCs. These receptors were collected from a human donor in good health (CMV status not recorded). Some clones in this sample may be carry-over from other donors' samples.

This clonotype showed up many times. The V and J genes are TRBV7-6 and TRBJ2-2; D unclear. This CDR3 spans 15 amino acids. V gave up 5 bases and J gave up 0 bases, with 10 bases separating them. Germline-derived CDR1 and CDR2 are SGHVS and FNYEAQ. In nucleotides, the CDR3 is TGTGCCAGCAGCGTAAGGTCGACGAACACCGGGGAGCTGTTTTTT. Protein product: CASSVRSTNTGELFF.

The chain joins TRBV5-4 to TRBJ1-2, with 8 bases fitting TRBD1. Trimming took 4 bases from V and 5 from J; bases not matched to a gene: 7. The CDR3 spans 14 residues. Germline V gene lookup returns CDR1 SGHNT and CDR2 YYREEE (reference sequence). The CDR3 loop is CASSEDREHYGYTF. The CDR3 nucleotides are TGTGCCAGCAGCGAGGACAGGGAACATTATGGCTACACCTTC.

This clonotype has at least ten counts. The chain links TRBV7-2 to TRBJ2-5, with a tentative D call TRBD2 (5 bases). V shed 0 bases and J shed 3 bases, with 17 bases lying between them. From germline, CDR1 is SGHTA and CDR2 FQGNSA. The CDR3 sequence is 17 residues long. As DNA, the CDR3 is TGTGCCAGCAGCTTAGCGTCAGTCAACCTAGCTAAAGAGACCCAGTACTTC. Its translation: CASSLASVNLAKETQYF.

The chain links TRBV29-1 to TRBJ2-7, with 7 nucleotides matching TRBD1. The length of the CDR3 is 15 residues. CDR1 and CDR2 from the germline V gene are SQVTM and ANQGSEA. With V trimmed by 5 bases and J by 2 bases, 12 bases remained unmatched. CDR3 residues: CSVLNLRDSTYEQYF. The DNA for the CDR3 is TGCAGCGTTTTAAATCTCCGGGACAGCACCTACGAGCAGTACTTC.

This clonotype was recorded at least ten times. The rearrangement links TRBV6-1 to TRBJ1-1; maybe TRBD1 (6 bases). The CDR3 is made up of 13 amino acids. Per germline, CDR1 MNHNS and CDR2 SASEGT. The V gene lost 4 bases and the J gene lost 3 bases, with 9 bases spanning the gap. CDR3 in DNA: TGTGCCAGCAGTGGGGGGCGCGACACTGAAGCTTTCTTT. Its protein is CASSGGRDTEAFF.

In DNA form, the CDR3 reads TGTGCCAGCAGCTTAGGGAGTTTTTCCTACAATGAGCAGTTCTTC. Its protein product is CASSLGSFSYNEQFF. This chain uses TRBV7-2 with TRBJ2-1; D gene ambiguous. Trimming cost V 1 base and J 1 base, with 8 bases left between them. The CDR3 totals 15 residues. The germline V gene has CDR1 SGHTA and CDR2 FQGNSA. The full variable domain, its missing parts supplied by reference TRBV7-2 and TRBJ2-1, is GAGVSQSPSNKVTEKGKDVELRCDPISGHTALYWYRQSLGQGLEFLIYFQGNSAPDKSGLPSDRFSAERTGGSVSTLTIQRTQQEDSAVYLCASSLGSFSYNEQFFGPGTRLTVL.